A selection of T cell receptor beta chains follows, all from one sample in a study of CD8+CD57+ T cells in acquired aplastic anemia. TCRdb itself ran the reads through MiXCR, one entry per CDR3 protein. The repertoire has more than 200,000 distinct CDR3 sequences, approximately 51% of them found once; the top ten carry 15% to 20%. Sequenced: sorted CD4+, CD8+, or CD8+CD57+ T cells (not recorded which) from PBMCs. Source of these receptors: a human donor with aplastic anemia. The CDR3 runs from the conserved cysteine through the conserved F or W. Fields, in order: V gene, J gene, D gene, clone size, CDR3 DNA, CDR3 protein. D genes are given only for firm matches. Not all rows give a size; the values are once, few, many and, for expanded clones, a class.

v_gene: TRBV5-1
j_gene: TRBJ2-3
d_gene: .
abundance: many
CDR3nt: TGCGCCAGCAGCTTGGATGGACCGAGCACAGATACGCAGTATTTT
CDR3aa: CASSLDGPSTDTQYF

v_gene: TRBV15
j_gene: TRBJ2-2
d_gene: .
abundance: .
CDR3nt: .
CDR3aa: CSHSPHLNFCASSWDRGHSGELFF

v_gene: TRBV19
j_gene: TRBJ2-3
d_gene: .
abundance: many
CDR3nt: TGTGCCAGTAGTAGGGGGGCCAGAGATACGCAGTATTTT
CDR3aa: CASSRGARDTQYF

v_gene: TRBV20-1
j_gene: TRBJ1-4
d_gene: TRBD1
abundance: once
CDR3nt: TGCAGTGTCCTCGAGCCGGGACAGGGGGAAAAACTGTTTTTT
CDR3aa: CSVLEPGQGEKLFF

v_gene: TRBV20-1
j_gene: TRBJ2-7
d_gene: TRBD2
abundance: .
CDR3nt: TGCAGTGCTTCCGGGGGGCTAGCGGGAGGTACCTACGAGCAGTACTTC
CDR3aa: CSASGGLAGGTYEQYF

v_gene: TRBV19
j_gene: TRBJ1-4
d_gene: TRBD1
abundance: many
CDR3nt: TGTGCCAGTAGTATGACCGGGACAGGGGGCCGAGAAAAACTGTTTTTT
CDR3aa: CASSMTGTGGREKLFF

v_gene: TRBV19
j_gene: TRBJ1-5
d_gene: TRBD1
abundance: .
CDR3nt: TGTGCCAGTCACCACACTGGACAGGGCGGTCATCAGCCCCAGCATTTT
CDR3aa: CASHHTGQGGHQPQHF

v_gene: TRBV7-9
j_gene: TRBJ1-3
d_gene: .
abundance: many
CDR3nt: TGTGCCAGCAGCTTACCAGGACAGAGCTCTGGAAACACCATATATTTT
CDR3aa: CASSLPGQSSGNTIYF

v_gene: TRBV12-3/TRBV12-4
j_gene: TRBJ2-5
d_gene: .
abundance: few
CDR3nt: TGTGCCATCAGTGGTACACGGAAGCGGGAGACCCAGTACTTC
CDR3aa: CAISGTRKRETQYF

v_gene: TRBV6-1
j_gene: TRBJ1-2
d_gene: .
abundance: .
CDR3nt: TGTGCCAGCAGTGAACAGCGAGACTATGGCTACACCTTC
CDR3aa: CASSEQRDYGYTF

v_gene: TRBV19
j_gene: TRBJ2-5
d_gene: .
abundance: many
CDR3nt: TGTGCCAGCTCTTCTATAGGAGAGACCCAGTACTTC
CDR3aa: CASSSIGETQYF

v_gene: TRBV10-2
j_gene: TRBJ1-1
d_gene: .
abundance: many
CDR3nt: TGCGCCAGCAGTATAACCGGTGGGACTGAAGCTTTCTTT
CDR3aa: CASSITGGTEAFF

v_gene: TRBV9
j_gene: TRBJ2-4
d_gene: TRBD1
abundance: many
CDR3nt: TGTGCCAGCAGCGTAGCAGGGGGCCTAGCCAAAAACATTCAGTACTTC
CDR3aa: CASSVAGGLAKNIQYF

v_gene: TRBV10-1
j_gene: TRBJ1-2
d_gene: TRBD1
abundance: .
CDR3nt: TGCGCCAGCAGTGAGTTTGCGACAGGGCTGGAAGGCTACACCTTC
CDR3aa: CASSEFATGLEGYTF

v_gene: TRBV5-1
j_gene: TRBJ2-3
d_gene: .
abundance: .
CDR3nt: TGCGCCAGCAGCTCGGGGGCCCTCACGCGACAGGGAAGAGATACGCAGTATTTT
CDR3aa: CASSSGALTRQGRDTQYF

v_gene: TRBV19
j_gene: TRBJ1-2
d_gene: .
abundance: many
CDR3nt: TGTGCCAGTAGTATGGTAGGAAACTATGGCTACACCTTC
CDR3aa: CASSMVGNYGYTF

v_gene: TRBV7-2
j_gene: TRBJ2-1
d_gene: .
abundance: .
CDR3nt: TGTGCCAGCAGCTTAGTTGCTCGCCCCAATGAGCAGTTCTTC
CDR3aa: CASSLVARPNEQFF

v_gene: TRBV7-2
j_gene: TRBJ1-2
d_gene: TRBD1
abundance: many
CDR3nt: TGTGCCAGCAGGACGCCGGGACAGGGGGTAGAGGGCTACACCTTC
CDR3aa: CASRTPGQGVEGYTF

v_gene: TRBV9
j_gene: TRBJ1-2
d_gene: .
abundance: once
CDR3nt: TGTGCCAGCAGCCAAGACGTGGGGAGTGGCTACACCTTC
CDR3aa: CASSQDVGSGYTF

v_gene: TRBV9
j_gene: TRBJ2-1
d_gene: TRBD2
abundance: .
CDR3nt: TGTGCCAGCAGCGTATCTCCGGGAGGGGACCACAATGAGCAGTTCTTC
CDR3aa: CASSVSPGGDHNEQFF

v_gene: TRBV10-2
j_gene: TRBJ2-3
d_gene: TRBD2
abundance: many
CDR3nt: TGCGCCACTAGACTAGCGGGGGTTTTAGATACGCAGTATTTT
CDR3aa: CATRLAGVLDTQYF

v_gene: TRBV12-3/TRBV12-4
j_gene: TRBJ2-1
d_gene: .
abundance: many
CDR3nt: TGTGCCAGCAGCGGGGGAGGTCGACCCTACAATGAGCAGTTCTTC
CDR3aa: CASSGGGRPYNEQFF

v_gene: TRBV2
j_gene: TRBJ2-1
d_gene: .
abundance: many
CDR3nt: TGTGCCAGCAATAACAAGGACAGCTCCTACAATGAGCAGTTCTTC
CDR3aa: CASNNKDSSYNEQFF

v_gene: TRBV20-1
j_gene: TRBJ2-5
d_gene: TRBD1
abundance: many
CDR3nt: TGCAGTGCCCCTATCAACAGGGGAAGGGAGACCCAGTACTTC
CDR3aa: CSAPINRGRETQYF

v_gene: TRBV15
j_gene: TRBJ2-1
d_gene: TRBD2
abundance: .
CDR3nt: TGTGCCACCAGCAGCTATATGGCTAGCGGGGGAAATGAGCAGTTCTTC
CDR3aa: CATSSYMASGGNEQFF

v_gene: TRBV25-1
j_gene: TRBJ2-2
d_gene: TRBD1
abundance: .
CDR3nt: TGTGCCAGCAGTGCAACAGGGGGCTCGAACACCGGGGAGCTGTTTTTT
CDR3aa: CASSATGGSNTGELFF

v_gene: TRBV10-3
j_gene: TRBJ2-5
d_gene: TRBD1
abundance: .
CDR3nt: TGTGCCATCAGTGAGTCGGTAAGGGGGCCGGAGACCCAGTACTTC
CDR3aa: CAISESVRGPETQYF

v_gene: TRBV19
j_gene: TRBJ1-2
d_gene: .
abundance: many
CDR3nt: TGTGCCAGTAGTATGGGTCATGGGGGGGCCTACGGCTACACCTTC
CDR3aa: CASSMGHGGAYGYTF

v_gene: TRBV4-2
j_gene: TRBJ1-1
d_gene: TRBD1
abundance: many
CDR3nt: TGTGCCAGCAGCCAAACGGACAGGGTGACTGAAGCTTTCTTT
CDR3aa: CASSQTDRVTEAFF